This TCR beta chain was recovered during a study of blood T cell repertoires in COVID-19 (dated by TCRdb to about 2020). In terms of the full investigation: The collaborator samples originated in the United States, Italy and Spain and spanned the acute and convalescent phases of COVID-19. The prospective study material was composed of cDNA or gDNA derived from T cells, B-cell-depleted T cells, or PBMCs. The dataset comprised deeply sampled blood TCRbeta repertoires from subjects exposed to, actively infected with, or recovered from COVID-19. A freely available public database, intended as a resource for researchers studying the immune response to SARS-CoV-2, is where the repertoires were released. The samples were drawn from two sources: the first 160 participants of the ongoing ImmuneRACE study, and 1,200 or so subjects contributed by 6 global collaborators. Sample metadata almost always included a de-identified subject ID, COVID-19 status, age in years and sex. Where HLA class I and class II types were available, the types were taken from metadata supplied by the sample provider, not from assay-based typing. Study-level results and caveats: Clinical and demographic metadata were provided uncurated, with the amount varying by source and participant.

From the cysteine up to the phenylalanine, the CDR3 has a length of 14 residues. The DNA shown is the 42-base CDR3, in frame from base 1. V is reduced by 8 bases and J by 4 bases, leaving a spacing of 17 bases between them. The CDR1 and CDR2 encoded by the germline V gene are MGHRA and YSYEKL. TCRbeta CDR3 regions were amplified from genomic DNA using the immunoSEQ Assay, a bias-controlled multiplex PCR. The original pipeline was this. The number of nucleated cells in each sample was estimated by amplification of reference gene primers within the assay. Sequence reads were collapsed and filtered to measure the absolute abundance of every unique TCRbeta CDR3 rearrangement. Productive Simpson clonality was computed per sample as the square root of Simpson's diversity index over productive rearrangements. What TCRdb holds here is the immuneACCESS table cut down to in-frame rearrangements. Part of the clones is not present; checked against another copy, under half of the missing clones reflect an unresolved V gene, and the others are unexplained. V and J calls and clone size are given by that table; D and trimming were obtained from the DNA. Within this sample are about 380,000 clones, with about 90% of them counted one time only. The biggest ten clones account for about 2.7% of the sample.

As regards this clone: What this receptor recognizes is not known. Base qualities are not recorded, but no much larger clone differs from it by a single base.

In the prospective study, participants were about 18 to 95 years old, resided in 20 to 30 geographic areas of the United States, and were enrolled through a virtual design. In the prospective study, participants were assigned to cohorts based on the clinical history participants reported in a screening survey and a study questionnaire. ImmuneRACE Cohort 3 recovered participants were defined by two consecutive negative NP/OP PCR tests, healthcare professional clearance, or symptom resolution. Each participant in the prospective study had whole blood, serum and a nasopharyngeal or oropharyngeal swab collected by mobile phlebotomists. Over a roughly 2-month period, participants in the prospective study had the option of providing additional blood draws and questionnaires. Before DNA extraction, prospective study blood samples were shipped either frozen or at room temperature.

The V and J segments used are TRBV4-1 and TRBJ1-2, and possibly TRBD1, on 6 matching bases. The sample taken for sequencing was PBMCs or T cells enriched from blood (not recorded which). The TCR sequence derives from a woman in her 30s who had recovered from COVID-19. The CDR3 here reads CASGVPGTPYGYTF. The nucleotide sequence is given as TGCGCCAGCGGGGTACCCGGGACACCCTATGGCTACACCTTC.